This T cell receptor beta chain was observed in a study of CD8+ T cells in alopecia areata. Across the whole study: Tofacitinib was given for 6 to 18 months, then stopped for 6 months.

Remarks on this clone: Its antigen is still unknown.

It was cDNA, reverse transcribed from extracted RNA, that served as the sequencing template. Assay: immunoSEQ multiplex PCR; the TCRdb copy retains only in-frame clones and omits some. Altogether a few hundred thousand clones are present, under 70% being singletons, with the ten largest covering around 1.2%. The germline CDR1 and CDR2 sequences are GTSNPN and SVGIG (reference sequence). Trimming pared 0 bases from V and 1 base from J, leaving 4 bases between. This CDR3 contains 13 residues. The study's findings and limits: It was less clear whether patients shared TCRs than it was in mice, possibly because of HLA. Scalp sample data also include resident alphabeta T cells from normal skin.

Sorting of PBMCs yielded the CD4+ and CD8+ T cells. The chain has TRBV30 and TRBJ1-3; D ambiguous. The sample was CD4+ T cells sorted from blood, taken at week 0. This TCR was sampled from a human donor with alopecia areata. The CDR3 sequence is CAWSVKSGNTIYF. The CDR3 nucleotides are TGTGCCTGGAGTGTCAAGTCTGGAAACACCATATATTTT.